This T cell receptor beta chain derives from a study of post-analysis software for immune sequencing data. The TCR beta cDNA libraries contained unique molecular identifiers. Each batch of about 0.95 to 10 million T cells produced 490,000 or so cDNA molecules. TCRdb redid the calling of the PCR reads with MiXCR, one entry per CDR3 protein. Of hundreds of thousands of distinct CDR3 sequences in the sample, 25% to 30% were seen once. Study observations and caveats: Versus controls, multiple sclerosis patients showed significantly lower diversity (normalized Chao1). Under the F measure, samples that were prepared in one batch clustered strongly together. Compared with controls, patients had more of about five TRBV segments, including TRBV5-6, TRBV5-1 and TRBV20-1.

Per germline, CDR1 LGHNT and CDR2 FRNRAP. This CDR3 has 14 amino acids. V lost 1 base and J lost 4, with 9 bases in between. The sample holds a few counts of this clonotype. The antigen is unknown. The rearrangement joins TRBV12-5 to TRBJ2-3, with D hard to call. The TCR comes from a girl under 18 with multiple sclerosis. The specimen sequenced was blood. As DNA, the CDR3 is TGTGCTAGTGGTTTGGAGTTGGGATCAGATACGCAGTATTTT. It specifies CASGLELGSDTQYF.